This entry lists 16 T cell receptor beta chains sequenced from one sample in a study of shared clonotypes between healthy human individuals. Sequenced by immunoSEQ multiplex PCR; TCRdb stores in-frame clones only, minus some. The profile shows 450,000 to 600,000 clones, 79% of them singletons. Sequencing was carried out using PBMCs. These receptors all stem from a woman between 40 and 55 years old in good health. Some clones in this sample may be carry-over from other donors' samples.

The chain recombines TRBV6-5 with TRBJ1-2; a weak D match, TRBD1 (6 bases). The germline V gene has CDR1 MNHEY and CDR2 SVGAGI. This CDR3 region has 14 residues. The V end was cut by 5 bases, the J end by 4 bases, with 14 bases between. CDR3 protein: CASSTQGQTYGYTF. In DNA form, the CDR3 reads TGTGCCAGCAGTACCCAAGGACAGACCTATGGCTACACCTTC.

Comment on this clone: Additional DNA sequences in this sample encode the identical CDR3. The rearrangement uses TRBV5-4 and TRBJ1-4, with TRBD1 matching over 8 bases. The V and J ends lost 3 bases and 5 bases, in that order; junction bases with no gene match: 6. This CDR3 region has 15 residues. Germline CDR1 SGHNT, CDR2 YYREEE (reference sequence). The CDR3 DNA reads TGTGCCAGCAGCTCAGGGGGCGCCACCAATGAAAAACTGTTTTTT. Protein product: CASSSGGATNEKLFF.

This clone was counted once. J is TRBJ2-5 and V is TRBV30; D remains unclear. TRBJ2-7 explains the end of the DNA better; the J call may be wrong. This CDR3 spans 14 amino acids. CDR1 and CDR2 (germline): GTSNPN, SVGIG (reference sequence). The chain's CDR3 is CAWSVLFRSYEQYF. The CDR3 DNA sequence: TGTGCCTGGAGTGTACTCTTCCGCTCCTACGAGCAGTACTTC.

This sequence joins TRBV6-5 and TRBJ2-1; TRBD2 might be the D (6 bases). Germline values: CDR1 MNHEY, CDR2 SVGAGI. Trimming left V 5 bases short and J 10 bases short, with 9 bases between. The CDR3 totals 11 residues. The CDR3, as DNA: TGTGCCAGCAGTCGCAGCGGGGAGCAGTTCTTC. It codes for CASSRSGEQFF.

The DNA for the CDR3 is TGTGCCAGCTGGTTCAGGGATTCAACTGAAGCTTTCTTT. It codes for CASWFRDSTEAFF. The J gene is TRBJ1-1, the V gene TRBV6-6; D possibly corresponds to TRBD1 (5 bases). Trimming shortened V by 8 bases and J by 5 bases, and 15 bases separated the two germline ends. Per the germline V gene, CDR1 is MNHNY and CDR2 is SVGAGI (reference sequence). This CDR3 spans 13 amino acids.

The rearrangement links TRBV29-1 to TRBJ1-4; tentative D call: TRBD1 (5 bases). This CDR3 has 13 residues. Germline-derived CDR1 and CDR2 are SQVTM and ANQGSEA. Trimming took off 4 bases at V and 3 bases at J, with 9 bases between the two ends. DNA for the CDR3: TGCAGCGTTGCGAGGGGCCCTAATGAAAAACTGTTTTTT. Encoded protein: CSVARGPNEKLFF.

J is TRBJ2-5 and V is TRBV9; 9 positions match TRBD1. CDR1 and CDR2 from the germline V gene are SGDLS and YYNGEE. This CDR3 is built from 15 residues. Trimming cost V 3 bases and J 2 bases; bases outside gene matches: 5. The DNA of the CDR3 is TGTGCCAGCAGCGACGGGACAGGGTTTCAAGAGACCCAGTACTTC. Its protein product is CASSDGTGFQETQYF.

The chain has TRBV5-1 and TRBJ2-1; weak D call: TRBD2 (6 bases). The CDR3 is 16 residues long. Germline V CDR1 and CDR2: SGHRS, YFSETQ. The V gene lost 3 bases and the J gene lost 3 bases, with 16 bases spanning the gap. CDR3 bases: TGCGCCAGCAGCTGGGTGGGGCTAGCGCTCTACAATGAGCAGTTCTTC. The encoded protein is CASSWVGLALYNEQFF.

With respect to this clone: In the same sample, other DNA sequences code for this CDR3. CDR3 protein: CASSPRRGETQYF. The CDR3 DNA follows: TGTGCCAGCTCACCTCGGAGGGGGGAGACCCAGTACTTC. The V gene is TRBV18, the J gene TRBJ2-5; D tentatively fits TRBD1 or TRBD2 (6 bases each). In germline, CDR1 is KGHSH, CDR2 LQKENI. This CDR3 contains 13 residues. The V end lost 3 bases, the J end lost 5 bases, and 10 bases lay between the germline ends.

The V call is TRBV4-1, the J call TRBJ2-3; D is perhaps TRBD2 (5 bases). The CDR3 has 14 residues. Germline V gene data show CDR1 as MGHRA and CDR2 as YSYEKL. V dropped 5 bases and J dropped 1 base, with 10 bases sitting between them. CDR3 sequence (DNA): TGCGCCAGCAGCTCGAGGGCGGGCACAGATACGCAGTATTTT. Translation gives CASSSRAGTDTQYF.

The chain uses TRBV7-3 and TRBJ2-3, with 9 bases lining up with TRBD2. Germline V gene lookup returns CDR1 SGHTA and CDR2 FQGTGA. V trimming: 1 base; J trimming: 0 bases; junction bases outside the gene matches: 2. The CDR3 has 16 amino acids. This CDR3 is CASSLSLAGSTDTQYF. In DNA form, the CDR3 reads TGTGCCAGCAGCTTAAGTCTAGCGGGAAGCACAGATACGCAGTATTTT. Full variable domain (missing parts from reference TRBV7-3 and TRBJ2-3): GAGVSQTPSNKVTEKGKYVELRCDPISGHTALYWYRQSLGQGPEFLIYFQGTGAADDSGLPNDRFFAVRPEGSVSTLKIQRTERGDSAVYLCASSLSLAGSTDTQYFGPGTRLTVL.

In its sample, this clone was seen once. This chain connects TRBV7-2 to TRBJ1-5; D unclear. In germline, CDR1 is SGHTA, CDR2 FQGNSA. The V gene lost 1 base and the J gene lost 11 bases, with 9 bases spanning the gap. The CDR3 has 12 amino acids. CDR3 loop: CASSLGQLAQHF. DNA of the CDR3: TGTGCCAGCAGCTTAGGGCAGCTGGCCCAGCATTTT.

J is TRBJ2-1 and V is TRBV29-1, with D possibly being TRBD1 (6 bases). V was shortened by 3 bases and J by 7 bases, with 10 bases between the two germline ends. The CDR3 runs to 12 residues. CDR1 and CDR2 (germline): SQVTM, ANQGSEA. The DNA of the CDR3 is TGCAGCGTTGACCCTCAGGGGAATGAGCAGTTCTTC. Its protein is CSVDPQGNEQFF.

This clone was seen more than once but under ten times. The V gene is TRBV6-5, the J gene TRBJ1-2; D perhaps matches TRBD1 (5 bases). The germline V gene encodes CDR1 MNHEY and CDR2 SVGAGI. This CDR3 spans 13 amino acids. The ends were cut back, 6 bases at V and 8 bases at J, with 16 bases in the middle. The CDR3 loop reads CASRPGTALGYTF. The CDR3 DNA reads TGTGCCAGCAGGCCAGGGACGGCCTTAGGCTACACCTTC.

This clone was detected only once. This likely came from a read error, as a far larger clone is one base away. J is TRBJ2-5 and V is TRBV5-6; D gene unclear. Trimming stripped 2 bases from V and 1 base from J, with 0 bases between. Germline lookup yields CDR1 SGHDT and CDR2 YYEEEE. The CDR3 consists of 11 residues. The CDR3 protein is CASSFQETQYF. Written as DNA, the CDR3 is TGTGCCAGCAGCTTCCAAGAGACCCAGTACTTC.

CDR3 residues: CASSQGSGANVLTF. Here the CDR3 DNA reads TGTGCCAGCTCACAGGGCTCTGGGGCCAACGTCCTGACTTTC. The chain carries TRBV18 and TRBJ2-6; no clear D gene. V lost 4 bases and J lost 0, with 4 bases in between. This CDR3 is 14 amino acids long. Germline V gene sequence: CDR1 KGHSH, CDR2 LQKENI.